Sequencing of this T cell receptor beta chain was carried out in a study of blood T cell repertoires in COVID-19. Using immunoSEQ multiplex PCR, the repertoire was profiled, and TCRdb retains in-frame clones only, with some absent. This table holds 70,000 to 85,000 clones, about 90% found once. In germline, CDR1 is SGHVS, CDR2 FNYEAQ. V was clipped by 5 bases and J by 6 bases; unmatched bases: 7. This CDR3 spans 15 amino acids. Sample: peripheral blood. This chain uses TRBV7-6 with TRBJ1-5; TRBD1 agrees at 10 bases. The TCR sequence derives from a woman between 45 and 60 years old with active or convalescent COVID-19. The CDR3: CASSPGTGDGQPQHF. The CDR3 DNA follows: TGTGCCAGCAGCCCTGGGACAGGGGACGGTCAGCCCCAGCATTTT.